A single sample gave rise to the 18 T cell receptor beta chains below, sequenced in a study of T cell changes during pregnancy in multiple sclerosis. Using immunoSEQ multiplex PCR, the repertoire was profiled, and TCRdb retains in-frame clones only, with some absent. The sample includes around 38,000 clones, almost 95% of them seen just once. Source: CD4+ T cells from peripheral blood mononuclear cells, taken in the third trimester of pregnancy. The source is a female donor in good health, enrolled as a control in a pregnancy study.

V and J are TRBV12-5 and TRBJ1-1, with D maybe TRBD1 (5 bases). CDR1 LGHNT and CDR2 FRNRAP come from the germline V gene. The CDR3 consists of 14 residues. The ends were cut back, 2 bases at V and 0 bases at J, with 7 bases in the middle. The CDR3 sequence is CASGLPGLNTEAFF. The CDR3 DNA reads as TGTGCTAGTGGTTTGCCAGGGTTGAACACTGAAGCTTTCTTT.

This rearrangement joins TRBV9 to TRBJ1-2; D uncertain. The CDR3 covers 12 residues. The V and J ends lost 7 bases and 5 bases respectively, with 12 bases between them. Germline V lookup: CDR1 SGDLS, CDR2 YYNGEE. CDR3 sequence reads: CASGDQSYGYTF. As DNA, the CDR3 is TGTGCCAGCGGAGACCAGAGTTATGGCTACACCTTC.

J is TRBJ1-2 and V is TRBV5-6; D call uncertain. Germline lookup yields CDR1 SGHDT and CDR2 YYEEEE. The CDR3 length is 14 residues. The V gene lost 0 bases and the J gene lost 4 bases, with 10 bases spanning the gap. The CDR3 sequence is CASSLAQPLYGYTF. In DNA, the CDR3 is TGTGCCAGCAGCTTGGCACAGCCTCTCTATGGCTACACCTTC.

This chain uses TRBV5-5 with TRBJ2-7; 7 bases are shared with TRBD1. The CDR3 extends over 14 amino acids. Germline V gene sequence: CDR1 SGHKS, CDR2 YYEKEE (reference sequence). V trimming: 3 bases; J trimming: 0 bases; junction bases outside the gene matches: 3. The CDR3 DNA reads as TGTGCCAGCAGCTGGGGACAGTACTCCTACGAGCAGTACTTC. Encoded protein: CASSWGQYSYEQYF.

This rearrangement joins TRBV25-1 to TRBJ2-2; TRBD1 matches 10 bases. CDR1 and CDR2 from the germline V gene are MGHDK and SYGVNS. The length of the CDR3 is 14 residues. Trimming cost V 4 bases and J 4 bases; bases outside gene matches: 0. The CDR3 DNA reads TGTGCCAGCAGTGGGGACAGGGGCACCGGGGAGCTGTTTTTT. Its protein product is CASSGDRGTGELFF.

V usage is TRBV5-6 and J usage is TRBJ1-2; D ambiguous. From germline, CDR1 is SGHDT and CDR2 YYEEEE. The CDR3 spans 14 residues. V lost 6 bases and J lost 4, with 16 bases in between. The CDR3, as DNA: TGTGCCAGCATCGGAGAGGGCTTGTCCTATGGCTACACCTTC. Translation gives CASIGEGLSYGYTF.

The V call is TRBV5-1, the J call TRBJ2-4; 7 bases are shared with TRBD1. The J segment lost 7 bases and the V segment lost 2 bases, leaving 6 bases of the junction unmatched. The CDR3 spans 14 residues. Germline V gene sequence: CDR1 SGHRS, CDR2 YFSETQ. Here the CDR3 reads CASSLQGSKNIQYF. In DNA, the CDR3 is TGCGCCAGCAGCTTACAGGGGAGTAAGAACATTCAGTACTTC.

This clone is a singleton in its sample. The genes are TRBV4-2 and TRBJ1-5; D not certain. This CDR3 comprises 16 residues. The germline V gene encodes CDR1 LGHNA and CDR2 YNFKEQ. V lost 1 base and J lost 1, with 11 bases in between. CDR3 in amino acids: CASSQGRGNSNQPQHF. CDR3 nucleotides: TGTGCCAGCAGCCAAGGCCGGGGTAACAGCAATCAGCCCCAGCATTTT.

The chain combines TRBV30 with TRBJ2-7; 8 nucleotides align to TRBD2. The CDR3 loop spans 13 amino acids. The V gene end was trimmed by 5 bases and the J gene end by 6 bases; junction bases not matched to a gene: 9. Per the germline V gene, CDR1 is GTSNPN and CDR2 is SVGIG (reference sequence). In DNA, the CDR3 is TGTGCCTGGGCCCGAACGGGAGGGGGCGAGCAGTACTTC. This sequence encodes CAWARTGGGEQYF. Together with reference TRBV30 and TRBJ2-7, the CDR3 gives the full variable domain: SQTIHQWPATLVQPVGSPLSLECTVEGTSNPNLYWYRQAAGRGLQLLFYSVGIGQISSEVPQNLSASRPQDRQFILSSKKLLLSDSGFYLCAWARTGGGEQYFGPGTRLTVT.

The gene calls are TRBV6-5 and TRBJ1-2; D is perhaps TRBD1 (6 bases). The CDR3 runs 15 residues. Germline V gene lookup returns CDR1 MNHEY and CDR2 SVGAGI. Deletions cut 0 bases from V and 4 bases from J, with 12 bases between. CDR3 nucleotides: TGTGCCAGCAGTTACTCAGGACAGAGATTCTATGGCTACACCTTC. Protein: CASSYSGQRFYGYTF.

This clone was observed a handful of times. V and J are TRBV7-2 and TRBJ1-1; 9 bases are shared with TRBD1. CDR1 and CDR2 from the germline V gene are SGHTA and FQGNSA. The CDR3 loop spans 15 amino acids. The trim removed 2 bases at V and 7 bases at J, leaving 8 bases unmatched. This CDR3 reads CASSLSRTGASEAFF. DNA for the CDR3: TGTGCCAGCAGCTTATCGCGGACAGGGGCCAGTGAAGCTTTCTTT.

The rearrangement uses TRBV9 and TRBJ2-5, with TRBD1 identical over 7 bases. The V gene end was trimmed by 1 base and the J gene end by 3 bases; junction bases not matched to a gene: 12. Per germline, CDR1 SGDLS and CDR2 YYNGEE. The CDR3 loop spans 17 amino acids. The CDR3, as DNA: TGTGCCAGCAGCGTATCTCGGACAGGTAGATCTAAAGAGACCCAGTACTTC. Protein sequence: CASSVSRTGRSKETQYF.

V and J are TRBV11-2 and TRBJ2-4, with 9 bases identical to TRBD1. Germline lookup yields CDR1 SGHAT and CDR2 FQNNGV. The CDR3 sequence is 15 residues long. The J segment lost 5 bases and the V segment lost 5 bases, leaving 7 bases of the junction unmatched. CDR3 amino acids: CASSPRTGVQNIQYF. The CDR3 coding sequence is TGTGCCAGCAGCCCACGGACAGGGGTCCAAAACATTCAGTACTTC.

The DNA for the CDR3 is TGTGCCAGCAGCCAAGTGGCAGGACTAGCCGTCTCTGGGGCCAACGTCCTGACTTTC. Residues: CASSQVAGLAVSGANVLTF. V usage is TRBV4-2 and J usage is TRBJ2-6, with 8 nucleotides matching TRBD2. Trimming took 1 base from V and 0 from J; bases not matched to a gene: 8. In germline, CDR1 is LGHNA, CDR2 YNFKEQ. There are 19 residues in the CDR3.

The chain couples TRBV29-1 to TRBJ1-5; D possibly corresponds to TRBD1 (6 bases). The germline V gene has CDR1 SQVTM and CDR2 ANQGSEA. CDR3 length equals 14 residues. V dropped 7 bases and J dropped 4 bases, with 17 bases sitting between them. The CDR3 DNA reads TGCAGCGCTTCTACAGGGATCGGGAATCAGCCCCAGCATTTT. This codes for CSASTGIGNQPQHF.

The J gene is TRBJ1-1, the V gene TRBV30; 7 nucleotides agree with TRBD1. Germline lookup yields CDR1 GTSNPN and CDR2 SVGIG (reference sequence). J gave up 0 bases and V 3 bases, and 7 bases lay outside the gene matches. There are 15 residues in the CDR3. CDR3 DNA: TGTGCCTGGAGCTCCCTGGACAGGATGAACACTGAAGCTTTCTTT. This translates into CAWSSLDRMNTEAFF.

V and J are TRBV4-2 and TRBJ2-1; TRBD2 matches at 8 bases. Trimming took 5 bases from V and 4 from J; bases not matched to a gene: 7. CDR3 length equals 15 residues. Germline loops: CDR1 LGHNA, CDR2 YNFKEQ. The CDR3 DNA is TGTGCCAGCAGCTACGAGGCGGGGGGATACAATGAGCAGTTCTTC. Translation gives CASSYEAGGYNEQFF.

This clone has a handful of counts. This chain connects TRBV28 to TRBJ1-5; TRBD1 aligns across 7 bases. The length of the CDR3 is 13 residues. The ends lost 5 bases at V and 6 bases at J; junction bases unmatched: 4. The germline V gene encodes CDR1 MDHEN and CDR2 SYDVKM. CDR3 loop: CASSMYRGQPQHF. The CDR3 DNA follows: TGTGCCAGCAGTATGTACAGGGGTCAGCCCCAGCATTTT.